Sequencing of this TCR beta chain was carried out in a study of T-cell memory formation after mild COVID-19. Study findings and constraints: Second-wave clones reaching peak frequency on day 37 lacked confirmed SARS-CoV-2 specificity.

TCRdb ran MiXCR on the 5' RACE reads and lists one entry per CDR3 protein. The table has approximately 450,000 distinct CDR3 sequences, about 20% seen once. This clonotype was detected a few times. Its specificity is unknown. From germline, CDR1 is SGHKS and CDR2 YYEKEE (reference sequence). With 4 bases clipped from V and 0 bases from J, the junction kept 11 bases outside the gene matches. The length of the CDR3 is 18 residues. Sample: PBMCs or a T cell subset sorted from them (not recorded which). The chain is built from TRBV5-5 and TRBJ1-5, with 9 bases identical to TRBD1. The TCR originated in an adult woman who had mild COVID-19 (a few samples of this study predate the infection). Cell type and time point are not known. The CDR3 loop is CASSKGQGRVYSNQPQHF. Written as DNA, the CDR3 is TGTGCCAGCAGCAAGGGACAGGGTCGGGTTTATAGCAATCAGCCCCAGCATTTT.